Below, 6 T cell receptor beta chains from the same sample are listed, as sequenced in a study of cytomegalovirus exposure and HLA in healthy donors. 60 Vbeta and 13 Jbeta primers were used in PCR. Profiling relied on immunoSEQ multiplex PCR, and the TCRdb table lists in-frame clones only, not all of them. Of 80,000 to 100,000 clones listed, roughly 70% are singletons. Sequencing used PBMCs. Receptor source: a man aged 50-60 years in good health and CMV-seronegative.

The rearrangement joins TRBV7-9 to TRBJ2-5; the D is unclear. Per the germline V gene, CDR1 is SEHNR and CDR2 is FQNEAQ (reference sequence). With 0 bases removed from V and 5 bases from J, the gap between germline ends came to 19 bases. The CDR3 is 17 residues long. DNA for the CDR3: TGTGCCAGCAGCTTAGCGGTTCAAAGTTCGGTTACGGAGACCCAGTACTTC. Translation: CASSLAVQSSVTETQYF.

This clone was picked up a small number of times. The chain uses TRBV11-2 and TRBJ2-1; TRBD2 might be the D (7 bases). The V end lost 5 bases, the J end lost 2 bases, and 16 bases lay between the germline ends. Germline values: CDR1 SGHAT, CDR2 FQNNGV. The CDR3 consists of 16 residues. CDR3: CASSKARGAPYNEQFF. CDR3 sequence (DNA): TGTGCCAGCAGCAAAGCCCGGGGGGCACCCTACAATGAGCAGTTCTTC. Complete variable domain (other parts from reference TRBV11-2 and TRBJ2-1): EAGVAQSPRYKIIEKRQSVAFWCNPISGHATLYWYQQILGQGPKLLIQFQNNGVVDDSQLPKDRFSAERLKGVDSTLKIQPAKLEDSAVYLCASSKARGAPYNEQFFGPGTRLTVL.

This clone was seen once. V gene TRBV28 combines with J gene TRBJ1-5; 9 bases are shared with TRBD1. Trimming took 7 bases from V and 0 from J; bases not matched to a gene: 10. Germline loops: CDR1 MDHEN, CDR2 SYDVKM. The CDR3 runs 17 residues. For the CDR3, the DNA is TGTGCCAGCATTCCCCGGACAGGGGCATATAGCAATCAGCCCCAGCATTTT. Translated, it gives CASIPRTGAYSNQPQHF.

The rearrangement links TRBV7-2 to TRBJ1-5; 7 positions agree with TRBD1. The length of the CDR3 is 15 residues. The germline V gene encodes CDR1 SGHTA and CDR2 FQGNSA. V trimming: 5 bases; J trimming: 5 bases; junction bases outside the gene matches: 9. The CDR3 DNA reads TGTGCCAGCAGCGGATGGACAGGTGAGGATCAGCCCCAGCATTTT. This translates into CASSGWTGEDQPQHF. Combining the CDR3 with reference TRBV7-2 and TRBJ1-5 gives the whole variable domain GAGVSQSPSNKVTEKGKDVELRCDPISGHTALYWYRQSLGQGLEFLIYFQGNSAPDKSGLPSDRFSAERTGGSVSTLTIQRTQQEDSAVYLCASSGWTGEDQPQHFGDGTRLSIL.

This chain uses TRBV9 with TRBJ2-3; a weak D match, TRBD2 (6 bases). The CDR3 runs 13 residues. The germline CDR1 and CDR2 sequences are SGDLS and YYNGEE. Trimming took off 7 bases at V and 9 bases at J, with 18 bases between the two ends. CDR3 region: CASGRSSGGTQYF. CDR3 nucleotide sequence: TGTGCCAGCGGTCGGAGCAGCGGAGGGACGCAGTATTTT.

The V and J genes are TRBV29-1 and TRBJ2-1; 8 bases map to TRBD2. J lost 2 bases, V lost 4 bases, and 4 bases had no gene match. Germline loops: CDR1 SQVTM, CDR2 ANQGSEA. The CDR3 totals 14 residues. CDR3 coding DNA: TGCAGCGTTGCTCGGGGGGGCCCCTACAATGAGCAGTTCTTC. This sequence encodes CSVARGGPYNEQFF.